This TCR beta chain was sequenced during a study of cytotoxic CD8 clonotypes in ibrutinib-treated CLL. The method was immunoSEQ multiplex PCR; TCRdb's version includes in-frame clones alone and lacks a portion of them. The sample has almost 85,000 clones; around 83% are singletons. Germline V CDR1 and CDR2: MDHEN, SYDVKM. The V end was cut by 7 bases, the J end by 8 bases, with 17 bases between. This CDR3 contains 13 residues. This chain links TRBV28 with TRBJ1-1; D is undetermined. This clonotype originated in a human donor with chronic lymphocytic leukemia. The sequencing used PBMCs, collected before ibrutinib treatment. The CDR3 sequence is CASISFKGPEAFF. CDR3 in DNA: TGTGCCAGCATTTCCTTTAAAGGCCCAGAAGCTTTCTTT. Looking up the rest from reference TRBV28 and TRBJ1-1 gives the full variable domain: DVKVTQSSRYLVKRTGEKVFLECVQDMDHENMFWYRQDPGLGLRLIYFSYDVKMKEKGDIPEGYSVSREKKERFSLILESASTNQTSMYLCASISFKGPEAFFGQGTRLTVV.